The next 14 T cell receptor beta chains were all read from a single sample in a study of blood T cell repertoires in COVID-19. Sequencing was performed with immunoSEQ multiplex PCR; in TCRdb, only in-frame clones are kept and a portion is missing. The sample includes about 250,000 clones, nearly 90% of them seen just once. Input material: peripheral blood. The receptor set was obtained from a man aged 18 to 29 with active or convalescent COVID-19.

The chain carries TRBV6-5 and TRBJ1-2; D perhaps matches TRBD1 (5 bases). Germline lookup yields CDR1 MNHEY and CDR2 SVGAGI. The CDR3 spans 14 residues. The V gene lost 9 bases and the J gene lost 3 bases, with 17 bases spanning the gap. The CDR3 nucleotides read TGTGCCAGTCTGGCTAGTTCCAGGGACTATGGCTACACCTTC. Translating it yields CASLASSRDYGYTF.

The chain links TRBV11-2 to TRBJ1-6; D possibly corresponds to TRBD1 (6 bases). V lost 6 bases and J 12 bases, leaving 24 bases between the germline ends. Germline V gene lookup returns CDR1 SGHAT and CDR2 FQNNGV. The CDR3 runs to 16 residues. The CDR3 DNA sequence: TGTGCCAGCAGAGAATACGGACAGCCGCCTATTCGACCCCTCCACTTT. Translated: CASREYGQPPIRPLHF. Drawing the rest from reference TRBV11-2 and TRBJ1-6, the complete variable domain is EAGVAQSPRYKIIEKRQSVAFWCNPISGHATLYWYQQILGQGPKLLIQFQNNGVVDDSQLPKDRFSAERLKGVDSTLKIQPAKLEDSAVYLCASREYGQPPIRPLHFGNGTRLTVT.

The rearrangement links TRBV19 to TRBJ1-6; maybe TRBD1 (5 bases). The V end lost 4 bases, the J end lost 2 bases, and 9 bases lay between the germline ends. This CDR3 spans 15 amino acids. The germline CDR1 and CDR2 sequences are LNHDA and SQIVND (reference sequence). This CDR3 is CASSTGDAYNSPLHF. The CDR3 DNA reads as TGTGCCAGTAGTACGGGGGATGCCTATAATTCACCCCTCCACTTT.

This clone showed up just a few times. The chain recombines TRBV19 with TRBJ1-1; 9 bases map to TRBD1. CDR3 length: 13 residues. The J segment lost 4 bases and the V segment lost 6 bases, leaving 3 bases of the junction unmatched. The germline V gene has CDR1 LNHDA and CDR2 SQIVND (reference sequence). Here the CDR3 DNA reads TGTGCCAGTAGGGACAGGGGAGGCACTGAAGCTTTCTTT. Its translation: CASRDRGGTEAFF.

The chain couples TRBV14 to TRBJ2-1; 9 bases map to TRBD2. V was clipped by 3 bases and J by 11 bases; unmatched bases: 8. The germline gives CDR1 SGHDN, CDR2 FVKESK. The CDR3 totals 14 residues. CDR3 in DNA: TGTGCCAGCAGCCACCTCCGACTAGCGGAAAAGCAGTTCTTC. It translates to CASSHLRLAEKQFF.

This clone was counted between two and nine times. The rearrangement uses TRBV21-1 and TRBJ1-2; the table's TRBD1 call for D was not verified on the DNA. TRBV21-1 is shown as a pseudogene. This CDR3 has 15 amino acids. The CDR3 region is CASRDWGLSSYGYTF. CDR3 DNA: TGTGCCAGCAGAGATTGGGGCCTGAGTAGCTATGGCTACACCTTC.

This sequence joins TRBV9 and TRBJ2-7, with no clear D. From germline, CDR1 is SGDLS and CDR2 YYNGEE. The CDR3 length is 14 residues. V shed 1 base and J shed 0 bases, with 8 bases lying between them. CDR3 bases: TGTGCCAGCAGCGTAAGGCAGGACTCCTACGAGCAGTACTTC. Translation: CASSVRQDSYEQYF.

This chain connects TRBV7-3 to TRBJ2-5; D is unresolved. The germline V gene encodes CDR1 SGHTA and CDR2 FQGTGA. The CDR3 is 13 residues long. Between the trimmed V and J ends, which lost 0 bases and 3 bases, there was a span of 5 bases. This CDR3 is CASSLTYKETQYF. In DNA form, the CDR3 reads TGTGCCAGCAGCTTAACCTATAAAGAGACCCAGTACTTC.

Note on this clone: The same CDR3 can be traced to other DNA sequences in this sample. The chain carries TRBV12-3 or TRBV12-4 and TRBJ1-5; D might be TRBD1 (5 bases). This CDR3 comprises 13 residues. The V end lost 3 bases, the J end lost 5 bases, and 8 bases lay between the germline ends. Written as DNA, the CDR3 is TGTGCCAGCAGTTTGGCAGGGTATCAGCCCCAGCATTTT. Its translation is CASSLAGYQPQHF.

CDR3 sequence reads: CASSQPSGIGADTQYF. In DNA form, the CDR3 reads TGTGCCAGCAGCCAACCTAGCGGGATAGGGGCAGATACGCAGTATTTT. This chain uses TRBV7-9 with TRBJ2-3, with TRBD2 matching over 9 bases. Trimming cost V 5 bases and J 4 bases; bases outside gene matches: 10. Germline loops: CDR1 SEHNR, CDR2 FQNEAQ (reference sequence). The CDR3 runs 16 residues.

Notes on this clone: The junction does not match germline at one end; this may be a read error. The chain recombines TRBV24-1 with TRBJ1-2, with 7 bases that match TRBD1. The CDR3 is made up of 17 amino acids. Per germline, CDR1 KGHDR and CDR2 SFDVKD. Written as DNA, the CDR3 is TGTGCCACCGGTGATCCACGGGACAGCAACGCTAACTATGGCTACACCTTC. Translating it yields CATGDPRDSNANYGYTF.

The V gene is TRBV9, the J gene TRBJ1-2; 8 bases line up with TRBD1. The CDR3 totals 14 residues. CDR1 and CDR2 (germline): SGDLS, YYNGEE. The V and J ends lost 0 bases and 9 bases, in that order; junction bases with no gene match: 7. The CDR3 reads CASSVASQGASYTF. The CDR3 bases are TGTGCCAGCAGCGTAGCGTCCCAGGGGGCGAGCTACACCTTC.

The CDR3 DNA reads as TGTGCCAGCAGCACTTTAGCGGGGGCTAACAATGAGCAGTTCTTC. It specifies CASSTLAGANNEQFF. This chain connects TRBV3-1 (or the pseudogene TRBV3-2) to TRBJ2-1, with TRBD2 identical over 9 bases. CDR1 is LGHDT and CDR2 is YNNKEL in the germline V gene (reference sequence). The CDR3 contains 15 residues. The J segment lost 5 bases and the V segment lost 5 bases, leaving 7 bases of the junction unmatched.

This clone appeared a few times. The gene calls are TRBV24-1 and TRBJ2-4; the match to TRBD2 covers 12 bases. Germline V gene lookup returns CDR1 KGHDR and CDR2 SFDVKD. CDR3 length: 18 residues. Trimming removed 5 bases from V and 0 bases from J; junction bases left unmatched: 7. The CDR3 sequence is CATSGRTSGVLAKNIQYF. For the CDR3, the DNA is TGTGCCACCAGTGGTCGGACTAGCGGGGTGCTAGCCAAAAACATTCAGTACTTC.